A single T cell receptor (beta chain) is shown here with its context. Its target is not known. A universal primer site was incorporated via template switching, and the cDNA contained unique molecular identifiers. TCRdb reprocessed the 5' RACE reads with MiXCR, giving one entry per CDR3 protein. The table lists about 720,000 distinct CDR3 sequences, about 20% of them singletons. Germline loops: CDR1 LNHNV, CDR2 YYDKDF (reference sequence). This CDR3 is built from 17 residues. Between the trimmed V and J ends, which lost 0 bases and 3 bases, there was a span of 15 bases. This record comes from a study of identical twins. Study-level results: Within monozygotic twins, out-of-frame TCR alpha sharing was underestimated by the models.

The same sample was also used in a study of T cells expressing NK-cell markers. From that report: All TCR beta repertoires analysed originated from sorted CD3+CD56+NKG2C+, CD3+CD56+NKG2C- and CD3+CD56-NKG2C+ T cells.

The chain employs TRBV15 and TRBJ2-1, with a possible D match to TRBD1 (6 bases). The source material was PBMCs. This clonotype originated in a woman younger than 30 in good health. CDR3 bases: TGTGCCACCAGCAGAGATAGTCGCGACAGGCTCTACAATGAGCAGTTCTTC. Protein product: CATSRDSRDRLYNEQFF.